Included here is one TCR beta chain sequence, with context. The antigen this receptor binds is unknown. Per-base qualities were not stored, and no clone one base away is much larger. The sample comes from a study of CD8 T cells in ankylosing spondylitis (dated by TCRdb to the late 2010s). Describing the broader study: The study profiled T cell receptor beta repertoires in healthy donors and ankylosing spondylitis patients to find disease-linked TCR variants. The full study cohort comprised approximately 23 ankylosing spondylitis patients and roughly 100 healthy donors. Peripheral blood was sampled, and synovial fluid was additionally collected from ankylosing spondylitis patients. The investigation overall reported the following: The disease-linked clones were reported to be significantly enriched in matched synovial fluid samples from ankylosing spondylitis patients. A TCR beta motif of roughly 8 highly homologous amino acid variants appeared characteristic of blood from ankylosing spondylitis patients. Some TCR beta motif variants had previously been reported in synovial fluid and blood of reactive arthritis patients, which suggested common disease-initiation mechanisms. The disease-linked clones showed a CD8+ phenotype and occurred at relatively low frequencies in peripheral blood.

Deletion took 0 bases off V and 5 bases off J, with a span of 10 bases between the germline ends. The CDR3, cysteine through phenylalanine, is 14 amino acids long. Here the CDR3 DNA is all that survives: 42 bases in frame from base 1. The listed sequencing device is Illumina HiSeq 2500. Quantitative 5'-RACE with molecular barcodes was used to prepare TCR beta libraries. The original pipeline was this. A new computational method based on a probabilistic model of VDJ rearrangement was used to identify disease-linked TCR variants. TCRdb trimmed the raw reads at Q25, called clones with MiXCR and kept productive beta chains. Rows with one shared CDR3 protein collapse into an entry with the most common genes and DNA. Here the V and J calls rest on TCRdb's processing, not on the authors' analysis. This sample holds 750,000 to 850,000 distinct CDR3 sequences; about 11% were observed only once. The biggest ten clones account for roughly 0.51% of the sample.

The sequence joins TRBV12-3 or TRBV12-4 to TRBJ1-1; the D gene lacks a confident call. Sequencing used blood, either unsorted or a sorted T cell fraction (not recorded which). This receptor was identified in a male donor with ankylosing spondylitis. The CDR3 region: CASSLARGVTEAFF. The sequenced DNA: TGTGCCAGCAGTTTAGCGCGGGGAGTAACTGAAGCTTTCTTT.